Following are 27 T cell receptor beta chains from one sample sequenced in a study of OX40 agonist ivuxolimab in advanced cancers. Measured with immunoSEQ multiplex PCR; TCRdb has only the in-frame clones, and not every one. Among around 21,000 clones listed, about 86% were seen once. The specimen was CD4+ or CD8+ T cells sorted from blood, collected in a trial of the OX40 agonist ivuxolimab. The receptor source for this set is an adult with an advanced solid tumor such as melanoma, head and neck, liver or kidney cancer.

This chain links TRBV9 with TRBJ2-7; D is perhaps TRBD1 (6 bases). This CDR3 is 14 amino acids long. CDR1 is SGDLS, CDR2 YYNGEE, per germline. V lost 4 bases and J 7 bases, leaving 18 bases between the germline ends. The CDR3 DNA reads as TGTGCCAGCAGCACTACGACAGGTTTTCAAGAGCAGTACTTC. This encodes CASSTTTGFQEQYF.

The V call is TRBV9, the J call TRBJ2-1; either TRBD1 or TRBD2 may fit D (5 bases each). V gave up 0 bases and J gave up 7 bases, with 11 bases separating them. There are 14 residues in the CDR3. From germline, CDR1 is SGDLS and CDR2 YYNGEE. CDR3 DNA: TGTGCCAGCAGCGTAGGGGCAGGGACGAATGAGCAGTTCTTC. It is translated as CASSVGAGTNEQFF.

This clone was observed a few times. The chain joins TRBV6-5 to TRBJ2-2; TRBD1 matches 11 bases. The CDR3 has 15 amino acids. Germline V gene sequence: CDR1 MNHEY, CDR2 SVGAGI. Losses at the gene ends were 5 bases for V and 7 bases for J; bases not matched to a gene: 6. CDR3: CASSPRTGGLGELFF. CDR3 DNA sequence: TGTGCCAGCAGTCCTAGGACAGGGGGCCTCGGGGAGCTGTTTTTT.

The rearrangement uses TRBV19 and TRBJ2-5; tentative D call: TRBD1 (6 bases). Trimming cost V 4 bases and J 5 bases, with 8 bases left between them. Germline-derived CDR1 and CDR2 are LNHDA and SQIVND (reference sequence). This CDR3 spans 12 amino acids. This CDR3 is CASSTGEETQYF. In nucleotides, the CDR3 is TGTGCCAGTAGTACAGGGGAGGAGACCCAGTACTTC.

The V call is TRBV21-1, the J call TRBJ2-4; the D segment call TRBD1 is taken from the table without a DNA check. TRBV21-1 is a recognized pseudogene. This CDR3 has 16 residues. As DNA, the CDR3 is TGTGCCAGCGAAGCCCAGGGGACCTTAGCCAAAAACATTCAGTACTTC. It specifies CASEAQGTLAKNIQYF.

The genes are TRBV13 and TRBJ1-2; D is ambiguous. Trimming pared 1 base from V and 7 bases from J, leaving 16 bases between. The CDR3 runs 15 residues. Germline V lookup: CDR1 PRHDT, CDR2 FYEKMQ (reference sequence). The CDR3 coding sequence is TGTGCCAGCAGCTTAGATAGGGTTAGGCGTGGTGGCTACACCTTC. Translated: CASSLDRVRRGGYTF.

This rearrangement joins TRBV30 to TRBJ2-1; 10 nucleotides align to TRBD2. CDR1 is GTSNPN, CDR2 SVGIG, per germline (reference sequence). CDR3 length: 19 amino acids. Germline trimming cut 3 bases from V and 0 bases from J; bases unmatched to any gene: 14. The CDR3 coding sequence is TGTGCCTGGAGCGCCCCTCCGGGACTAGCGACCAGCTCCTACAATGAGCAGTTCTTC. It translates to CAWSAPPGLATSSYNEQFF.

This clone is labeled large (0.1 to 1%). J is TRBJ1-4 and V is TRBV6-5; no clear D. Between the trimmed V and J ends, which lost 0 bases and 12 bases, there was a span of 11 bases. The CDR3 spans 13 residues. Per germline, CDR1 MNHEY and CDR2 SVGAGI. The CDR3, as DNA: TGTGCCAGCAGTTACTCGTCGGCCGCGGAACTGTTTTTT. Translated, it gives CASSYSSAAELFF.

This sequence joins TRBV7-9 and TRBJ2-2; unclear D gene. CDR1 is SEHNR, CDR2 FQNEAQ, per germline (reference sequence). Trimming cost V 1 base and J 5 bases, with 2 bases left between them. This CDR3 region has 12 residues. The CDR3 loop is CASSLGTGELFF. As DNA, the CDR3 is TGTGCCAGCAGCTTAGGAACCGGGGAGCTGTTTTTT.

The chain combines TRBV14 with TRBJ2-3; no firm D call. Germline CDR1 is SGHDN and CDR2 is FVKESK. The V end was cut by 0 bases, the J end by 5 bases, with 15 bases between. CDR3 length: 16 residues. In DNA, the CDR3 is TGTGCCAGCAGCCAAGAGTTAGGCGTGTTTGGAGATACGCAGTATTTT. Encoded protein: CASSQELGVFGDTQYF.

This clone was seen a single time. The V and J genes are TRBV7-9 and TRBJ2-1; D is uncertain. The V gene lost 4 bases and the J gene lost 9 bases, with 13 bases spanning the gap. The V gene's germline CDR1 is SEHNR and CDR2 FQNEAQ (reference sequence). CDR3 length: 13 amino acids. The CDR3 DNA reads TGTGCCAGCAGCTCATACGGAGTTGGTGAGCAGTTCTTC. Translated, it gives CASSSYGVGEQFF. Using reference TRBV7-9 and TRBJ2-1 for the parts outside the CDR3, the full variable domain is DTGVSQNPRHKITKRGQNVTFRCDPISEHNRLYWYRQTLGQGPEFLTYFQNEAQLEKSRLLSDRFSAERPKGSFSTLEIQRTEQGDSAMYLCASSSYGVGEQFFGPGTRLTVL.

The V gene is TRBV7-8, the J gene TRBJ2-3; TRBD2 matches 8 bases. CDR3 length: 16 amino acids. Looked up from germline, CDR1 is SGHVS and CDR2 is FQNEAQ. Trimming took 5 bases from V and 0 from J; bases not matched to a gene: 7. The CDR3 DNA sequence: TGTGCCAGCAGCGAGAGACTAGCGCTCAGCACAGATACGCAGTATTTT. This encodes CASSERLALSTDTQYF.

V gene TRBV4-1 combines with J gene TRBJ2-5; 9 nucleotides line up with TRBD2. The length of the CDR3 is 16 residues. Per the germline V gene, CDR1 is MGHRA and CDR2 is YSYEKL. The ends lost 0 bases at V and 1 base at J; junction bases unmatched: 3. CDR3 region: CASSQERGGGQETQYF. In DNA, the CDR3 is TGCGCCAGCAGCCAAGAGCGGGGGGGAGGCCAAGAGACCCAGTACTTC.

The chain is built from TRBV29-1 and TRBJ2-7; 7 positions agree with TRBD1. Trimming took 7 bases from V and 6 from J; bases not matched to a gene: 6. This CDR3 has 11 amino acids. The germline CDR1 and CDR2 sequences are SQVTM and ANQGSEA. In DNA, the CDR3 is TGCAGCGCTGGACAGGATGCCGAGCAGTACTTC. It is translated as CSAGQDAEQYF.

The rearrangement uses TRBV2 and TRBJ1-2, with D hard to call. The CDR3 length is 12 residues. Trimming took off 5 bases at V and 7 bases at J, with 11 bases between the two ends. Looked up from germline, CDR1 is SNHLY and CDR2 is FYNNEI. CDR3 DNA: TGTGCCAGCAGTACGGGGTTTCGTGGCTACACCTTC. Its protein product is CASSTGFRGYTF.

CDR3 protein: CASSLAFHSYEQYF. The CDR3 bases are TGTGCCAGCAGCTTAGCGTTCCACTCCTACGAGCAGTACTTC. The chain employs TRBV7-2 and TRBJ2-7, with D unclear. Looked up from germline, CDR1 is SGHTA and CDR2 is FQGNSA. V dropped 0 bases and J dropped 0 bases, with 6 bases sitting between them. This CDR3 has 14 amino acids.

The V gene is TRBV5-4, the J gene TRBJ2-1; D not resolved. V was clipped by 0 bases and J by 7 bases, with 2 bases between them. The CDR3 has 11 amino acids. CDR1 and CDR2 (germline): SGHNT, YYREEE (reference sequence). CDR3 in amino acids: CASSLGNEQFF. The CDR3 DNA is TGTGCCAGCAGCTTGGGAAATGAGCAGTTCTTC.

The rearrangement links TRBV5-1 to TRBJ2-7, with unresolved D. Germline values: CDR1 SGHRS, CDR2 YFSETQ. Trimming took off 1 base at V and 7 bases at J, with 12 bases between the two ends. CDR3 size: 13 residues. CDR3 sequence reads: CASSLNRVGEQYF. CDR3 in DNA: TGCGCCAGCAGCTTGAACCGGGTTGGGGAGCAGTACTTC.

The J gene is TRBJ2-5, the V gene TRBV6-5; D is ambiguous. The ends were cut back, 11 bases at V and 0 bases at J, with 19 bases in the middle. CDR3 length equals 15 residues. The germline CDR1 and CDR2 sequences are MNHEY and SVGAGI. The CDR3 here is CAPASPSRDQETQYF. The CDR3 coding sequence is TGTGCCCCAGCCTCCCCCAGCCGGGACCAAGAGACCCAGTACTTC.

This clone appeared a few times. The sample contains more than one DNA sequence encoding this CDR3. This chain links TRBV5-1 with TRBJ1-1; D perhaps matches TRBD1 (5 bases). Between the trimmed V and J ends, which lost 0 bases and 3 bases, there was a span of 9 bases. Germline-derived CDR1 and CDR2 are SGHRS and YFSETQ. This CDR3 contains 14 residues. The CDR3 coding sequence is TGCGCCAGCAGCTTGGCGGGGGGATACACTGAAGCTTTCTTT. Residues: CASSLAGGYTEAFF.

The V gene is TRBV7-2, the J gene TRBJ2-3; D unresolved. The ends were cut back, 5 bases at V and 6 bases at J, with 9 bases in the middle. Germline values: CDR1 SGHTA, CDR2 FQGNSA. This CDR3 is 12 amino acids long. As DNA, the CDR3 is TGTGCCAGCAGCGAGCTGAGGGATACGCAGTATTTT. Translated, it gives CASSELRDTQYF.

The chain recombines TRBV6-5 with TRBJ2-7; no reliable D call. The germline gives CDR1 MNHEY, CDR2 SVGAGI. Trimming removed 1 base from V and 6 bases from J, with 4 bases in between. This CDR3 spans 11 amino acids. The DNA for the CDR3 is TGTGCCAGCAGTTACTTAACCGAGCAGTACTTC. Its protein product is CASSYLTEQYF.

The CDR3 is CATDPGQGPDTQYF. DNA for the CDR3: TGTGCCACTGACCCGGGACAGGGACCAGATACGCAGTATTTT. The genes are TRBV7-9 and TRBJ2-3; 9 bases match TRBD1. Germline trimming cut 10 bases from V and 4 bases from J; bases unmatched to any gene: 9. The CDR3 totals 14 residues. Germline V lookup: CDR1 SEHNR, CDR2 FQNEAQ (reference sequence).

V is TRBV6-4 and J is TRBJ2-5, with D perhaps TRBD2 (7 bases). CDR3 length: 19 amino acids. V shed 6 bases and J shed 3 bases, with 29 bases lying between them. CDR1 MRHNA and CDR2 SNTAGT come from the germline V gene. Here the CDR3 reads CASRQSPPGAGGGEETQYF. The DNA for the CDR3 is TGTGCCAGCAGACAATCCCCTCCGGGGGCTGGGGGGGGTGAAGAGACCCAGTACTTC.

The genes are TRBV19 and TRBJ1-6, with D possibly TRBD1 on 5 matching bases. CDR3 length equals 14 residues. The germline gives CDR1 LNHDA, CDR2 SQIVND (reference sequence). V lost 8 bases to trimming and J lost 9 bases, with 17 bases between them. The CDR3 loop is CASSGQGLRSPLHF. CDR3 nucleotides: TGTGCCAGTTCTGGGCAGGGTCTCCGTTCACCCCTCCACTTT.

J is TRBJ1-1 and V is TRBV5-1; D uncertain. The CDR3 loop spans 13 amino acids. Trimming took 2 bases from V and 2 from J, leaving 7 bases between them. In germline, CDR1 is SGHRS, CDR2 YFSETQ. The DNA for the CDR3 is TGCGCCAGCAGCTTAAACTATAACACTGAAGCTTTCTTT. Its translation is CASSLNYNTEAFF.

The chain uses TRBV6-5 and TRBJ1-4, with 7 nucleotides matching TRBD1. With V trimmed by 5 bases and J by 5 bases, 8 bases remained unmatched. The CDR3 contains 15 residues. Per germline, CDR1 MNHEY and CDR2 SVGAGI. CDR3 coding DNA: TGTGCCAGCAGTCATACAGGGGCCATAAATGAAAAACTGTTTTTT. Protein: CASSHTGAINEKLFF.